This T cell receptor beta chain is drawn from a study of blood T cell repertoires in COVID-19 (dated by TCRdb to about 2020). Some background on the complete study: Collaborator samples came from the United States, Italy and Spain and covered acute and convalescent phases of COVID-19. The prospective study material was composed of cDNA or gDNA derived from T cells, B-cell-depleted T cells, or PBMCs. Subjects who had been exposed to COVID-19, were actively infected with it, or had recovered from it provided the deeply sampled blood TCRbeta repertoires that made up the dataset. The samples were drawn from two sources: the first 160 participants of the ongoing ImmuneRACE study, and 1,000 to 1,500 subjects contributed by 6 global collaborators. Where available, HLA class I and class II types were taken from metadata supplied by the sample provider and were not determined by assay-based typing. Sample metadata almost always included a de-identified subject ID, COVID-19 status, age in years and sex. The repertoires were released in a freely available public database intended as a resource for research on the immune response to SARS-CoV-2. What the authors observed across the whole study: The amount of clinical and demographic metadata varied by source and participant and was provided uncurated.

The immunoSEQ Assay, a bias-controlled multiplex PCR, was used to amplify TCRbeta CDR3 regions from genomic DNA. The paper's data handling went like this. The number of nucleated cells in each sample was estimated from the amplification of reference gene primers within the assay. To quantify the absolute abundance of each unique TCRbeta CDR3 rearrangement, sequence reads were collapsed and filtered. For each sample, productive Simpson clonality was calculated as the square root of Simpson's diversity index across productive rearrangements. TCRdb took over this immuneACCESS table, retaining in-frame rearrangements with V and J assigned. Such tables are incomplete; in checked studies, under half of the missing clones stem from an unresolved V gene, and the remainder is unexplained. That table gives V, J and clone size, and the DNA gave D and trimming. This sample is represented by hundreds of thousands of clones; 85% of them were singletons. Less than 6.5% of the sample comes from the top ten.

Whole blood was collected in K2EDTA tubes by collaborating institutions according to the institutions' own protocols. For TCRbeta analysis, collaborators shipped samples in one of three forms: frozen whole blood, isolated PBMCs, or DNA extracted from either of those sample types. To note about this clone: Its antigen is unknown. The record has no base qualities; no much larger clone is one base away.

The sequence derives from a man aged 50-59 years with active or convalescent COVID-19. The sequencing sample was made of peripheral blood.

This receptor has the CDR3 CAGLAPTGELFF. The sequenced DNA is TGTGCCGGACTAGCACCCACCGGGGAGCTGTTTTTT. Recombination joined TRBV12-5 with TRBJ2-2, and 8 junctional nucleotides match TRBD2. From the cysteine through the phenylalanine, the CDR3 covers 12 amino acids. The CDR3 DNA has 36 bases and is translated from base 1. CDR1 and CDR2, looked up from the germline V gene, are LGHNT and FRNRAP.